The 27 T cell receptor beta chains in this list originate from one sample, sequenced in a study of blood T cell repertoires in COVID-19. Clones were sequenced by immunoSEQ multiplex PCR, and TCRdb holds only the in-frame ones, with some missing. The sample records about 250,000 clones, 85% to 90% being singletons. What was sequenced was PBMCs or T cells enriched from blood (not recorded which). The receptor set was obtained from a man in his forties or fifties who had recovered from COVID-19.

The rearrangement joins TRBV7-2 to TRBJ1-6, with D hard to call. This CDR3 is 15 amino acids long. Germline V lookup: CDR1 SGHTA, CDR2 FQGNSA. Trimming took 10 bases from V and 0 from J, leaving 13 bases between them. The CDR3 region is CATLSGSSYNSPLHF. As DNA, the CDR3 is TGTGCCACCCTTTCGGGGAGCTCCTATAATTCACCCCTCCACTTT.

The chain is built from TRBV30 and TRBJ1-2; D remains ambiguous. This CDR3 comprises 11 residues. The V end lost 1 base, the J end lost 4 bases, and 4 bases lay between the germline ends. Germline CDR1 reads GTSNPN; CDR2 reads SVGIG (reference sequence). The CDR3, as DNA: TGTGCCTGGAGTGCCATCTATGGCTACACCTTC. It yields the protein CAWSAIYGYTF.

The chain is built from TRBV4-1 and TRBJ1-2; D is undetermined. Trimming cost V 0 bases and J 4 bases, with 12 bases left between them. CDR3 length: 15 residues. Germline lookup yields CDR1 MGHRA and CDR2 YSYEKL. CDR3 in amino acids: CASSQEVREIYGYTF. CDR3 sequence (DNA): TGCGCCAGCAGCCAAGAGGTGCGGGAGATCTATGGCTACACCTTC.

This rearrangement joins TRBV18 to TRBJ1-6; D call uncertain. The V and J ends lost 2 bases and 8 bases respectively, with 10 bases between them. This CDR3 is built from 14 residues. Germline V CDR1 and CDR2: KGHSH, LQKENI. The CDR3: CASSPTEFDSPLHF. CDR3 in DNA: TGTGCCAGCTCACCAACGGAGTTCGATTCACCCCTCCACTTT.

DNA of the CDR3: TGTGCCAGCAGCCAAACAGAACTTGAAGCTTTCTTT. Translation: CASSQTELEAFF. The chain joins TRBV5-8 to TRBJ1-1, with unresolved D. Trimming took off 4 bases at V and 7 bases at J, with 11 bases between the two ends. This CDR3 region has 12 residues. Germline CDR1 reads SGHTS; CDR2 reads YDEGEE.

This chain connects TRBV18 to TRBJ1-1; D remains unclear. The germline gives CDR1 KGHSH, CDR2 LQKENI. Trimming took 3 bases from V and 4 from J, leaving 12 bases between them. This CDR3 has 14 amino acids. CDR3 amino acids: CASSPQSGLTEAFF. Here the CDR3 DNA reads TGTGCCAGCTCACCCCAGTCCGGACTCACTGAAGCTTTCTTT.

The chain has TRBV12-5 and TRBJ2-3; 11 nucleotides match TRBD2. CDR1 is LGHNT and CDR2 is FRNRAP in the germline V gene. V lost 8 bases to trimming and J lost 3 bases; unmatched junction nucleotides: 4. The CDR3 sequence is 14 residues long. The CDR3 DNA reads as TGTGCTAGTAGGGCTAGCGGGGGGACAGATACGCAGTATTTT. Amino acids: CASRASGGTDTQYF.

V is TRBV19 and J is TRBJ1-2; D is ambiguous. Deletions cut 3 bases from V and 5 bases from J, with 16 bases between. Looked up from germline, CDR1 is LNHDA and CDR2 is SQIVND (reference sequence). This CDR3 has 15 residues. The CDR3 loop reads CASSISEGSGYGYTF. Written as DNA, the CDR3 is TGTGCCAGTAGTATTTCAGAGGGAAGTGGATATGGCTACACCTTC.

The CDR3, as DNA: TGTGCCAGCGAGAACAGGGGCAACTATGGCTACACCTTC. Amino acids: CASENRGNYGYTF. The chain carries TRBV19 and TRBJ1-2; 7 nucleotides line up with TRBD1. In germline, CDR1 is LNHDA, CDR2 SQIVND (reference sequence). V shed 9 bases, J shed 2 bases, and the junction held 6 bases outside the gene matches. The CDR3 contains 13 residues.

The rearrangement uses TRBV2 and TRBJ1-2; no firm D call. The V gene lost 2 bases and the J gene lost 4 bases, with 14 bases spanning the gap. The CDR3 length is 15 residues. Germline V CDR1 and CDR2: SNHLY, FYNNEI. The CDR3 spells CASSESTGYGYGYTF. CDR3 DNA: TGTGCCAGCAGTGAATCTACGGGGTATGGCTATGGCTACACCTTC. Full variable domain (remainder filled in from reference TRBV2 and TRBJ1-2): EPEVTQTPSHQVTQMGQEVILRCVPISNHLYFYWYRQILGQKVEFLVSFYNNEISEKSEIFDDQFSVERPDGSNFTLKIRSTKLEDSAMYFCASSESTGYGYGYTFGSGTRLTVV.

The CDR3 DNA reads as TGTGCCAGCAGCGTAGAAGGGGCGTACGAGCAGTACTTC. The encoded protein is CASSVEGAYEQYF. V usage is TRBV9 and J usage is TRBJ2-7; perhaps TRBD1 as D (5 bases). V gave up 0 bases and J gave up 4 bases, with 8 bases separating them. Germline CDR1 is SGDLS and CDR2 is YYNGEE. The CDR3 loop spans 13 amino acids.

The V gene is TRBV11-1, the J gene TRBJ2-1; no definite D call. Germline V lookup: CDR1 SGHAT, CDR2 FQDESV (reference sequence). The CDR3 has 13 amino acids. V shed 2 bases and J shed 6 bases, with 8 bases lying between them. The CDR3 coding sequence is TGTGCCAGCAGCTTATCAGGATTCAATGAGCAGTTCTTC. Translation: CASSLSGFNEQFF.

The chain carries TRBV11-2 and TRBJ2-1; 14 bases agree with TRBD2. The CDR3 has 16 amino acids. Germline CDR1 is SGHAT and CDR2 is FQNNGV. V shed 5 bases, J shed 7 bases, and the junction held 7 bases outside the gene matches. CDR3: CASSPRLAGGPNEQFF. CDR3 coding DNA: TGTGCCAGCAGCCCCAGACTAGCGGGAGGGCCTAATGAGCAGTTCTTC.

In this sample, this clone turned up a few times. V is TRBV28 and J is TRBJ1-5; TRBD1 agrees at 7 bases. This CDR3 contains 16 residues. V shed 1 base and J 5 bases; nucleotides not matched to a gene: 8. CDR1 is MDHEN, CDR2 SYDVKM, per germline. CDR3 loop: CASSLYEGQRYQPQHF. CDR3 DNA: TGTGCCAGCAGTTTATATGAGGGACAGCGATATCAGCCCCAGCATTTT.

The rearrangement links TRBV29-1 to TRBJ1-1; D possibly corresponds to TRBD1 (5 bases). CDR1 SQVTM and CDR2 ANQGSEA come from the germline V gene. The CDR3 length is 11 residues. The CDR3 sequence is CKGQGGTEAFF. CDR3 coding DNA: TGCAAGGGGCAGGGTGGCACTGAAGCTTTCTTT. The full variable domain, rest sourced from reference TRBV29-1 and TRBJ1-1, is SAVISQKPSRDICQRGTSLTIQCQVDSQVTMMFWYRQQPGQSLTLIATANQGSEATYESGFVIDKFPISRPNLTFSTLTVSNMSPEDSSIYLCKGQGGTEAFFGQGTRLTVV.

CDR3 coding DNA: TGTGCCAGTAGTATTTTGGAAGGGGATCAGCCCCAGCATTTT. This sequence encodes CASSILEGDQPQHF. The chain links TRBV19 to TRBJ1-5; D is perhaps TRBD1 (5 bases). The CDR3 spans 14 residues. CDR1 is LNHDA and CDR2 is SQIVND in the germline V gene (reference sequence). V was shortened by 3 bases and J by 5 bases, with 11 bases between the two germline ends.

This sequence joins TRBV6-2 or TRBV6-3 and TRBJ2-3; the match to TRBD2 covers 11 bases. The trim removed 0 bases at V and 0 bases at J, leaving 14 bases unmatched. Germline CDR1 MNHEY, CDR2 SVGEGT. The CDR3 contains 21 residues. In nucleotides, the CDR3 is TGTGCCAGCAGTTACTCCGGTCTAGCGGGGGGTAAAATTTCTAGCACAGATACGCAGTATTTT. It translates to CASSYSGLAGGKISSTDTQYF.

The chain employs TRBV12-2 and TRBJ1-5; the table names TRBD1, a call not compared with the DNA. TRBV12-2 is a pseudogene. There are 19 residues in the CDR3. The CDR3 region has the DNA TGTGCAAGTCGCTTAGTCTCCCACTATCCGGACAGGGGGAATCAGCCCCAGCATTTT. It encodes CASRLVSHYPDRGNQPQHF.

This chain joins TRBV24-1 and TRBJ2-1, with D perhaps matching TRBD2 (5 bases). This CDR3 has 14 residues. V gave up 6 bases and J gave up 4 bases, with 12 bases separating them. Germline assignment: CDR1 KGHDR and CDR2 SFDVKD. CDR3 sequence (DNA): TGTGCCACCAGTCAAAGCGGAGAGTACAATGAGCAGTTCTTC. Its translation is CATSQSGEYNEQFF.

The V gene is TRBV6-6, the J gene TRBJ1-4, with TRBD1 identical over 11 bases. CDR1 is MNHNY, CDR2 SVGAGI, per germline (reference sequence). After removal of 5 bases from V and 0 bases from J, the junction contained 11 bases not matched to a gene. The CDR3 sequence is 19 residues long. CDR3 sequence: CASSQGQGGTLATNEKLFF. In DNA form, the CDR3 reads TGTGCCAGCAGTCAGGGACAGGGGGGAACTCTTGCAACTAATGAAAAACTGTTTTTT.

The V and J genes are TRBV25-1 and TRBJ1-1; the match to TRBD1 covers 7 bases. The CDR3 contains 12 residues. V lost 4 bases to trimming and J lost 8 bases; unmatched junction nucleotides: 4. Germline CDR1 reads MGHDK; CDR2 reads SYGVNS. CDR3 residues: CASSATGAEAFF. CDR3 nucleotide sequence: TGTGCCAGCAGTGCCACAGGGGCCGAAGCTTTCTTT.

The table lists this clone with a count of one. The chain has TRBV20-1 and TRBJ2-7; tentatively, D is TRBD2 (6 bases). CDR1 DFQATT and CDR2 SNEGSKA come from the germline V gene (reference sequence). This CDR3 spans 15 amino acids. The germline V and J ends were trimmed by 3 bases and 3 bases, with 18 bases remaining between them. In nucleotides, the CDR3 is TGCAGTGCTAGTGGGGCGGGGAGAAATGGCTACGAGCAGTACTTC. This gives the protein CSASGAGRNGYEQYF.

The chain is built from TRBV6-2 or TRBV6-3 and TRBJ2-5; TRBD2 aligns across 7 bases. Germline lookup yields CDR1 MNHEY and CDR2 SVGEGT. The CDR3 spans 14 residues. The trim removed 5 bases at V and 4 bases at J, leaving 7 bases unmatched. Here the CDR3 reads CASSDGLVLETQYF. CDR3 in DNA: TGTGCCAGCAGTGACGGACTAGTATTAGAGACCCAGTACTTC.

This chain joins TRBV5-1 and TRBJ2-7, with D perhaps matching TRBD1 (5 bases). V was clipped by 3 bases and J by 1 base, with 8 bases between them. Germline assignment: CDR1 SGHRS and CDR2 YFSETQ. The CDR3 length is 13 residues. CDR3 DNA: TGCGCCAGCAGCTCCGGACATTCCTACGAGCAGTACTTC. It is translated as CASSSGHSYEQYF.

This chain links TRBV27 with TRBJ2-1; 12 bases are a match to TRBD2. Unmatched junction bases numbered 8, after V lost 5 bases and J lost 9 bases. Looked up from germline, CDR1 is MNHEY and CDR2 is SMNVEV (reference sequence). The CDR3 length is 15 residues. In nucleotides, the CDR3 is TGTGCCAGCAGTCTGCTAGCGGGAGGGGCGGTTGAGCAGTTCTTC. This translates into CASSLLAGGAVEQFF.

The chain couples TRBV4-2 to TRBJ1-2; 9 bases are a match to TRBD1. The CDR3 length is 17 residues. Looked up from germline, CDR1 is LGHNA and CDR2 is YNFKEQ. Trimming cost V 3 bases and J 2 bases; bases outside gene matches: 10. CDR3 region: CASSQTGTGSENYGYTF. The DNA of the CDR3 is TGTGCCAGCAGCCAGACGGGGACAGGGAGCGAAAACTATGGCTACACCTTC.

The chain's CDR3 is CSVQGLGGYTF. The CDR3 DNA sequence: TGCAGTGTTCAGGGGTTGGGTGGCTACACCTTC. V and J are TRBV20-1 and TRBJ1-2; D perhaps matches TRBD1 (6 bases). The germline CDR1 and CDR2 sequences are DFQATT and SNEGSKA (reference sequence). This CDR3 contains 11 residues. V lost 7 bases, J lost 7 bases, and 13 bases lay in between.